The 17 T cell receptor beta chains below were found in one sample sequenced in a study of CD8 T cells in Susac syndrome. Reverse transcription of roughly 0.5 to 1 ug RNA was carried out with random hexamers. From the immunoSEQ multiplex PCR reads, TCRdb called clonotypes with MiXCR, one entry per CDR3 protein. Among roughly 80,000 distinct CDR3 sequences listed, around nine tenths were seen once. The specimen was CD8+ T cells from PBMCs. The receptors shown here come from a human donor with multiple sclerosis.

The chain recombines TRBV9 with TRBJ2-7, with 7 bases fitting TRBD2. The CDR3 spans 14 residues. Trimming took 4 bases from V and 2 from J; bases not matched to a gene: 6. CDR1 and CDR2 from the germline V gene are SGDLS and YYNGEE. The CDR3 region is CASSLAEGTYEQYF. The DNA of the CDR3 is TGTGCCAGCAGCCTAGCGGAGGGGACCTACGAGCAGTACTTC.

This clonotype occurred a few times. The chain has TRBV19 and TRBJ1-5; D is uncertain. The germline gives CDR1 LNHDA, CDR2 SQIVND (reference sequence). This CDR3 has 15 amino acids. V lost 0 bases and J lost 3, with 9 bases in between. The CDR3 DNA sequence: TGTGCCAGTAGTATAGATTCAAGGTTCAATCAGCCCCAGCATTTT. Protein: CASSIDSRFNQPQHF.

This chain links TRBV28 with TRBJ2-7; D is ambiguous. CDR1 is MDHEN and CDR2 is SYDVKM in the germline V gene. The CDR3 loop spans 13 amino acids. V was shortened by 3 bases and J by 5 bases, with 11 bases between the two germline ends. The CDR3 reads CASSFPGGNEQYF. CDR3 DNA: TGTGCCAGCAGTTTTCCGGGTGGAAACGAGCAGTACTTC. The variable domain in full, with the rest retrieved from reference TRBV28 and TRBJ2-7, is DVKVTQSSRYLVKRTGEKVFLECVQDMDHENMFWYRQDPGLGLRLIYFSYDVKMKEKGDIPEGYSVSREKKERFSLILESASTNQTSMYLCASSFPGGNEQYFGPGTRLTVT.

CDR3 region: CASSIFWAERHYEQYF. The CDR3 DNA follows: TGTGCCAGTAGTATATTTTGGGCCGAACGTCACTACGAGCAGTACTTC. This rearrangement joins TRBV19 to TRBJ2-7; D gene ambiguous. Germline V gene data show CDR1 as LNHDA and CDR2 as SQIVND (reference sequence). CDR3 length: 16 amino acids. V was pared by 2 bases and J by 3 bases, with 17 bases between.

The V and J genes are TRBV4-3 and TRBJ2-7; 9 nucleotides match TRBD2. The J segment lost 5 bases and the V segment lost 0 bases, leaving 5 bases of the junction unmatched. Germline V gene data show CDR1 as LGHNA and CDR2 as YSLEER. CDR3 length: 15 residues. The CDR3 DNA reads TGCGCCAGCAGCCAAGACCTAGCGGGATCCGACGAGCAGTACTTC. Amino acids: CASSQDLAGSDEQYF.

The chain employs TRBV4-1 and TRBJ2-5, with TRBD1 identical over 8 bases. The germline gives CDR1 MGHRA, CDR2 YSYEKL. The CDR3 consists of 17 residues. V lost 1 base and J lost 2; bases outside the gene matches: 9. CDR3 in DNA: TGCGCCAGCAGCCAAGTCACAGGGACAGGCACTCAAGAGACCCAGTACTTC. Encoded protein: CASSQVTGTGTQETQYF.

The chain recombines TRBV10-3 with TRBJ1-1; the D gene is possibly TRBD1 (6 bases). Germline V CDR1 and CDR2: ENHRY, SYGVKD. The CDR3 has 15 amino acids. V was trimmed by 2 bases and J by 6 bases, leaving 16 bases between them. The CDR3 loop is CAISETQGGEAEAFF. In DNA, the CDR3 is TGTGCCATCAGTGAGACACAGGGTGGGGAAGCTGAAGCTTTCTTT.

This chain links TRBV19 with TRBJ2-7; D tentatively reads TRBD1 or TRBD2 (6 bases each). V was pared by 3 bases and J by 1 base, with 10 bases between. The CDR3 totals 14 residues. The V gene's germline CDR1 is LNHDA and CDR2 SQIVND (reference sequence). CDR3 bases: TGTGCCAGTAGTATTGGGGGGCCTTCCTACGAGCAGTACTTC. Its protein is CASSIGGPSYEQYF.

CDR3 in DNA: TGTGCCAGCAGCTTGGCTAGCGGTCCCTACGAGCAGTACTTC. Residues: CASSLASGPYEQYF. The chain carries TRBV5-6 and TRBJ2-7, with 7 bases aligning to TRBD2. The J segment lost 2 bases and the V segment lost 0 bases, leaving 2 bases of the junction unmatched. CDR3 length equals 14 residues. Germline V CDR1 and CDR2: SGHDT, YYEEEE.

The chain uses TRBV5-4 and TRBJ1-5; tentatively, D is TRBD1 (6 bases). CDR1 and CDR2 from the germline V gene are SGHNT and YYREEE (reference sequence). V lost 4 bases, J lost 7 bases, and 18 bases lay in between. CDR3 length equals 15 residues. CDR3 bases: TGTGCCAGCAGCGACACCAATACTCAGGGGCAGCCCCAGCATTTT. Translating it yields CASSDTNTQGQPQHF.

This rearrangement joins TRBV3-1 to TRBJ2-7, with TRBD1 identical over 7 bases. The CDR3 sequence is 15 residues long. CDR1 is LGHDT, CDR2 YNNKEL, per germline (reference sequence). Germline trimming cut 3 bases from V and 4 bases from J; bases unmatched to any gene: 9. Here the CDR3 DNA reads TGTGCCAGCAGCCACACAGGGGTGAGAGCTTACGAGCAGTACTTC. It translates to CASSHTGVRAYEQYF.

J is TRBJ2-1 and V is TRBV25-1, with D uncertain. This CDR3 comprises 11 residues. V lost 4 bases to trimming and J lost 9 bases, with 7 bases between them. Germline assignment: CDR1 MGHDK and CDR2 SYGVNS. As DNA, the CDR3 is TGTGCCAGCAGTGGGGGTCGTGAGCAGTTCTTC. The encoded protein is CASSGGREQFF. Using reference TRBV25-1 and TRBJ2-1 for the parts outside the CDR3, the full variable domain is EADIYQTPRYLVIGTGKKITLECSQTMGHDKMYWYQQDPGMELHLIHYSYGVNSTEKGDLSSESTVSRIRTEHFPLTLESARPSHTSQYLCASSGGREQFFGPGTRLTVL.

A single count supports this clonotype. CDR3: CASSQAGNSNQPQHF. The DNA of the CDR3 is TGCGCCAGCAGCCAAGCGGGTAATAGCAATCAGCCCCAGCATTTT. This chain links TRBV4-1 with TRBJ1-5, with D unresolved. Germline CDR1 reads MGHRA; CDR2 reads YSYEKL. V gave up 1 base and J gave up 0 bases, with 7 bases separating them. The CDR3 is made up of 15 amino acids.

There are a few counts of this clonotype. The CDR3 region is CATGVGETQYF. In nucleotides, the CDR3 is TGTGCCACCGGGGTCGGAGAGACCCAGTACTTC. This chain connects TRBV6-6 to TRBJ2-5; weak D call: TRBD2 (5 bases). Trimming removed 10 bases from V and 4 bases from J, with 10 bases in between. Germline V CDR1 and CDR2: MNHNY, SVGAGI (reference sequence). The CDR3 loop spans 11 amino acids.

V gene TRBV7-8 combines with J gene TRBJ2-3, with 14 bases lining up with TRBD2. Germline lookup yields CDR1 SGHVS and CDR2 FQNEAQ. The CDR3 is 17 residues long. V shed 5 bases, J shed 2 bases, and the junction held 6 bases outside the gene matches. The CDR3 is CASSPGTSGGLTDTQYF. Written as DNA, the CDR3 is TGTGCCAGCAGCCCTGGGACTAGCGGGGGCCTCACAGATACGCAGTATTTT. Using reference TRBV7-8 and TRBJ2-3 for the parts outside the CDR3, the full variable domain is GAGVSQSPRYKVAKRGQDVALRCDPISGHVSLFWYQQALGQGPEFLTYFQNEAQLDKSGLPSDRFFAERPEGSVSTLKIQRTQQEDSAVYLCASSPGTSGGLTDTQYFGPGTRLTVL.

The chain is built from TRBV9 and TRBJ2-3; no clear D gene. V lost 4 bases and J 0 bases, leaving 12 bases between the germline ends. The CDR3 runs to 15 residues. CDR1 and CDR2 from the germline V gene are SGDLS and YYNGEE. CDR3: CASSLESRSTDTQYF. In DNA form, the CDR3 reads TGTGCCAGCAGCCTTGAAAGTCGGAGCACAGATACGCAGTATTTT.

About this clonotype itself: At one end the junction does not follow the germline gene, possibly because of a read error. This chain connects TRBV7-7 to TRBJ2-3; no clear D. Germline CDR1 SSHAT, CDR2 FNYEAQ (reference sequence). The CDR3 totals 13 residues. CDR3 in amino acids: CASSLNPTDTQYF. CDR3 coding DNA: TGTGCTAGCAGCTTAAACCCGACAGATACGCAGTATTTT.